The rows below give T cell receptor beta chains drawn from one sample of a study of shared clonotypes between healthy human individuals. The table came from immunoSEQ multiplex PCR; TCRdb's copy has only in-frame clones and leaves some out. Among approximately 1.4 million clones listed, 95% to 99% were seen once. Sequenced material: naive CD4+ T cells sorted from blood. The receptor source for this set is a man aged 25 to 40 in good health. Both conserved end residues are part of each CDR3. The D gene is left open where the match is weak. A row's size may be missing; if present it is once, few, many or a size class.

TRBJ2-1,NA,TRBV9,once,TGTGCCAGCAGCGTCGGCGGGACGGCCTCTAATGAGCAGTTCTTC,CASSVGGTASNEQFF
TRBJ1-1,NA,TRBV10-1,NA,TGCGCCAGCAGTGAGTCGAGGTGGGGTGGGAACACTGAAGCTTTCTTT,CASSESRWGGNTEAFF
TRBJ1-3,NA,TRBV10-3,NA,TGTGCCATCAGAGGCGGAAACACCATATATTTT,CAIRGGNTIYF
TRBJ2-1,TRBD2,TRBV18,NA,TGTGCCAGCTCACCGGGACTAGACCGGTCGCAGTTCTTC,CASSPGLDRSQFF
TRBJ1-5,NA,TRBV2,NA,TGTGCCAGTACCATCGTACAGGGCAATCAGCCCCAGCATTTT,CASTIVQGNQPQHF
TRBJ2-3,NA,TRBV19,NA,TGTGCCAGTAGTAAAAGGACGCCCAGAGGTTCCGATACGCAGTATTTT,CASSKRTPRGSDTQYF
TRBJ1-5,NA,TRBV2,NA,TGTGCCAGCAGTGAATATGTCAGGGCTGGCAATCAGCCCCAGCATTTT,CASSEYVRAGNQPQHF
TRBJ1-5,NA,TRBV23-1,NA,TGCGCCAGCAGTCAATCGATGAGGGCCCAGCAGCCCCAGCATTTT,CASSQSMRAQQPQHF
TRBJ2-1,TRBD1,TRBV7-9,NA,TGTGCCAGCAACCGGGACAGCCCAGGATACAATGAGCAGTTCTTC,CASNRDSPGYNEQFF
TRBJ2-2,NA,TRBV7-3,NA,TGTGCCAGCAGCTTTACAGACACCGGGGAGCTGTTTTTT,CASSFTDTGELFF
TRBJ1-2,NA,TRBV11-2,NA,TGTGCCAGCAGCTTATTCGGGGGGATGGTGCAGGGCTACACCTTC,CASSLFGGMVQGYTF
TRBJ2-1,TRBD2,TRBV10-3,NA,TGTGCCATCAGTGCCCAGCGGGAGGGCCCACGCAATGAGCAGTTCTTC,CAISAQREGPRNEQFF
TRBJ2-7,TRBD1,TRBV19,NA,TGTGCCAGTAGTCCCCAGGGGGTTACCTACGAGCAGTACTTC,CASSPQGVTYEQYF
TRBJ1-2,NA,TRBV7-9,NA,TGTGCCAGCAGCTTGACAGAAAGCTATGGCTACACCTTC,CASSLTESYGYTF
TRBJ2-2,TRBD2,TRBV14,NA,TGTGCCAGCAGCCAAGCTCTAGCGGGAGGGCCGAACGGGGAGCTGTTTTTT,CASSQALAGGPNGELFF
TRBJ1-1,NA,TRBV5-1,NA,TGCGCCAGCAGCTTAGGATTAGTAATGAACACTGAAGCTTTCTTT,CASSLGLVMNTEAFF
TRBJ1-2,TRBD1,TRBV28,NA,TGTGCCAGCAGTTTATTAGGGGGCCATGGCTACACCTTC,CASSLLGGHGYTF
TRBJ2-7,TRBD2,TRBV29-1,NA,TGCAGCGTTACCTCTCTAGCGGGAGTCTACGAGCAGTACTTC,CSVTSLAGVYEQYF
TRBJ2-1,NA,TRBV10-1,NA,TGCGCCAGCAGTGGTAGGGTTGATGCCTACAATGAGCAGTTCTTC,CASSGRVDAYNEQFF
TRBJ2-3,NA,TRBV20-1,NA,TGCAGAGGGACTAGCACAGATACGCAGTATTTT,CRGTSTDTQYF
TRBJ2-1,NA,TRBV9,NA,TGTGCCAGCAGCGTAGTCGGGTCGGGCAGTGAGCAGTTCTTC,CASSVVGSGSEQFF
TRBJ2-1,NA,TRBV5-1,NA,TGCGCCAGCAGCTTGGAATTCCGGTCCTACAATGAGCAGTTCTTC,CASSLEFRSYNEQFF
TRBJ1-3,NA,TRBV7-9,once,TGTGCCAGCAGAGCTAGAGTGCCCTCTGGAAACACCATATATTTT,CASRARVPSGNTIYF
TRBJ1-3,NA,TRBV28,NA,TGTGCCAGCTATGAGACCCTTGCTGGAAACACCATATATTTT,CASYETLAGNTIYF
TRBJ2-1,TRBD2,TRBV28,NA,TGTGCCAGTACTAGCGCTTACAATGAGCAGTTCTTC,CASTSAYNEQFF
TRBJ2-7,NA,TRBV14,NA,TGTGCCAGCAGCCAAGATCCTATCGGGAGAGGCGAGCAGTACTTC,CASSQDPIGRGEQYF
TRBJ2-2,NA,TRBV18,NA,TGTGCCAGCTCGCCAGTAAGGGGGAGTCGGAACACCGGGGAGCTGTTTTTT,CASSPVRGSRNTGELFF
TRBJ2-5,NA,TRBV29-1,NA,TGCAGCGTTGAGGGCGAGGGGGGAGAGACCCAGTACTTC,CSVEGEGGETQYF
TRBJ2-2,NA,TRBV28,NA,TGTGCCAGCAGTTCCGGCGTGGGGACTGGTTCCGGGGAGCTGTTTTTT,CASSSGVGTGSGELFF
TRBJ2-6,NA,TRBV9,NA,TGTGCCAGCAGCGTAGCGGTAAGGAGCTCTGGGGCCAACGTCCTGACTTTC,CASSVAVRSSGANVLTF
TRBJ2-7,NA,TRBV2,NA,TGTGCCAGCAGTGAAGCTCCTGGGGGGTCCTACGAGCAGTACTTC,CASSEAPGGSYEQYF
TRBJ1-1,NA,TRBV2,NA,TGTGCCAGCAGGGTCGGAAACACTGAAGCTTTCTTT,CASRVGNTEAFF
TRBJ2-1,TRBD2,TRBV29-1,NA,TGCAGCACTAAGGGACTAGCGGGAGGCACGTCCTACAATGAGCAGTTCTTC,CSTKGLAGGTSYNEQFF
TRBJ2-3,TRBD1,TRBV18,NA,TGTGCCAGCCAGGACAGGACTGCTAGCACAGATACGCAGTATTTT,CASQDRTASTDTQYF
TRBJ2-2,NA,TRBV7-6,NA,TGTGCGCTGAGGAACACCGGGGAGCTGTTTTTT,CALRNTGELFF
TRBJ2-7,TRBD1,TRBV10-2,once,TGCGCCAGCAGGGGACAGGGGAATGACGAGCAGTACTTC,CASRGQGNDEQYF
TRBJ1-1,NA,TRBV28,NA,TGTGCCAGCAGACTATTGAACACTGAAGCTTTCTTT,CASRLLNTEAFF
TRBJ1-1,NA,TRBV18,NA,TGTGCCAGCTCACCAATCTCCGGGCTGAACACTGAAGCTTTCTTT,CASSPISGLNTEAFF
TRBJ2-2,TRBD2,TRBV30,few,TGTGCCTGGCAGACTAGCGGCAGGGAGCTGTTTTTT,CAWQTSGRELFF
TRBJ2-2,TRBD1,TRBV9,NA,TGTGCCAGCAGCGTAGCGCCGGGACAGGGAAAGGAGAACACCGGGGAGCTGTTTTTT,CASSVAPGQGKENTGELFF
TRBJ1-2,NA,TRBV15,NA,TGTGCCACCAGCAGGGTGGGGGGGACCCACTATGGCTACACCTTC,CATSRVGGTHYGYTF
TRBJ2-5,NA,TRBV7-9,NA,TGTGCCAGCAGCTTAAGCTCGGAGACCCAGTACTTC,CASSLSSETQYF
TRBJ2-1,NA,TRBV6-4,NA,TGTGCCAGCAGTACGACATTCGTCAAGGTCTACAATGAGCAGTTCTTC,CASSTTFVKVYNEQFF
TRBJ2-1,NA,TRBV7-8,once,TGTGCCAGCAGCTCCTGGGAGAATGAGCAGTTCTTC,CASSSWENEQFF
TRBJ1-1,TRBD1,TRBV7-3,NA,TGTGCCAGCAGCTCATCGGGACAGGGAAACACTGAAGCTTTCTTT,CASSSSGQGNTEAFF
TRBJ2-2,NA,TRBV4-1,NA,TGCGCCACCAGGCCAGGACAGCACACCGGGGAGCTGTTTTTT,CATRPGQHTGELFF
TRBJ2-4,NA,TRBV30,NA,TGTGCGGGGGATACCCTGGCCAAAAACATTCAGTACTTC,CAGDTLAKNIQYF
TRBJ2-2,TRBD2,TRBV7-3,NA,TGTGCCAGCAGCGATAGCGGGACTTTGACCGGGGAGCTGTTTTTT,CASSDSGTLTGELFF
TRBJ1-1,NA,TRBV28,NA,TGTGCCAGCAGCCGTACAGGGATCGGGACTGAAGCTTTCTTT,CASSRTGIGTEAFF
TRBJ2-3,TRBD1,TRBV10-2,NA,TGCGCCAGCAGAACCATCGGGACAGGGTCGAGCACAGATACGCAGTATTTT,CASRTIGTGSSTDTQYF
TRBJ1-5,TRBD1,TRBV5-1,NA,TGCGCCAGCAGCTTGGAGGGGACAGTCAATCAGCCCCAGCATTTT,CASSLEGTVNQPQHF
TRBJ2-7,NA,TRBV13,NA,TGTGCCAGCAGCCCGCCAAGAACAGGCCGAAACTCCTACGAGCAGTACTTC,CASSPPRTGRNSYEQYF
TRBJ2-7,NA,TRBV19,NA,TGTGCCAGTAACCCGGGAGGCAGGGGGTCCTACGAGCAGTACTTC,CASNPGGRGSYEQYF
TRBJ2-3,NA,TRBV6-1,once,TGTGCCAGCAGTACAGGTACTAGCACAGATACGCAGTATTTT,CASSTGTSTDTQYF
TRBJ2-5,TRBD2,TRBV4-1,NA,TGCGCCAGCAGCCAAGATGGACTAGCGGGAGGCCTAGGGGAGACCCAGTACTTC,CASSQDGLAGGLGETQYF